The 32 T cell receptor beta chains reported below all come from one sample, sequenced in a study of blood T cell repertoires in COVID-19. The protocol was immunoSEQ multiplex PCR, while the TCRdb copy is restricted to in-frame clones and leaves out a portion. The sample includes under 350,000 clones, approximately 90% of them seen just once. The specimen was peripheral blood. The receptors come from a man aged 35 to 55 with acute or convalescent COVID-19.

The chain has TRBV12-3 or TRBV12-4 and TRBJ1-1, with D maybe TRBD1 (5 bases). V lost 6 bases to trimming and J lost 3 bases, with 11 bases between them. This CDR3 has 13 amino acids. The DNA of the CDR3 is TGTGCCAGCAGCCCAGGGACTTACACTGAAGCTTTCTTT. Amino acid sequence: CASSPGTYTEAFF.

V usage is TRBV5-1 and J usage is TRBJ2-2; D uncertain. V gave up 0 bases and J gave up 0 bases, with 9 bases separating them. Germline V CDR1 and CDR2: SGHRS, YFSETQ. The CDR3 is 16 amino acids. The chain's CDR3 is CASSLVPNSNTGELFF. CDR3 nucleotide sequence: TGCGCCAGCAGCTTGGTTCCAAATTCGAACACCGGGGAGCTGTTTTTT.

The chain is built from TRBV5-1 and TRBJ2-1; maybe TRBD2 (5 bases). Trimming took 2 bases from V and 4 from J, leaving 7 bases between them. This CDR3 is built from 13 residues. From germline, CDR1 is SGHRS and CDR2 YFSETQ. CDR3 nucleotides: TGCGCCAGCAGCTTAGGCGGGTACAATGAGCAGTTCTTC. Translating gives CASSLGGYNEQFF.

CDR3 region: CASSEWLTTDTQYF. CDR3 sequence (DNA): TGTGCCAGCAGTGAATGGCTTACCACAGATACGCAGTATTTT. The chain carries TRBV2 and TRBJ2-3; unclear D gene. Per germline, CDR1 SNHLY and CDR2 FYNNEI. This CDR3 region has 14 residues. V was trimmed by 2 bases and J by 2 bases, leaving 8 bases between them.

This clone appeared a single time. In DNA, the CDR3 is TGTGCCAGCAGCGTCCAGGGTCTCGGAAACACCATATATTTT. This sequence encodes CASSVQGLGNTIYF. This chain links TRBV9 with TRBJ1-3; TRBD1 is a possible D gene (5 bases). The germline V gene has CDR1 SGDLS and CDR2 YYNGEE. V lost 2 bases to trimming and J lost 4 bases, with 10 bases between them. The CDR3 totals 14 residues.

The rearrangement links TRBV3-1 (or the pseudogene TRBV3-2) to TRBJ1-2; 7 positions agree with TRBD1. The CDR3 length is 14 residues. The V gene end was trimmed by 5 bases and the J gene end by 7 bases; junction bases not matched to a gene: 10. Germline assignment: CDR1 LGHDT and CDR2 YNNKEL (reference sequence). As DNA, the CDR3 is TGTGCCAGCAGCGCCTGGGACAGCCCGCTTGGCTACACCTTC. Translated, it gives CASSAWDSPLGYTF.

This CDR3 is CASSIGAYGYTF. DNA of the CDR3: TGTGCCAGCAGTATAGGGGCATATGGCTACACCTTC. The V gene is TRBV12-3 or TRBV12-4, the J gene TRBJ1-2; possible D gene TRBD1, 5 bases. With 5 bases removed from V and 5 bases from J, the gap between germline ends came to 9 bases. CDR3 length: 12 residues.

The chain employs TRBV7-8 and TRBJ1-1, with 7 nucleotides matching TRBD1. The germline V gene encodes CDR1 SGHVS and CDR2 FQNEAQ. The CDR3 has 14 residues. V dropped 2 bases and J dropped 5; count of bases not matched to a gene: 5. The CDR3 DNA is TGTGCCAGCAGCTTACGAGGGGGCGTGACTGAAGCTTTCTTT. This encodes CASSLRGGVTEAFF.

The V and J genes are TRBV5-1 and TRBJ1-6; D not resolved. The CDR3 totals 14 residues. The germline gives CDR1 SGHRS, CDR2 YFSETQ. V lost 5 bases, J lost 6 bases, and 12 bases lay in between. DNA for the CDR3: TGCGCCAGCAGACCCCGCGAGAGTAATTCACCCCTCCACTTT. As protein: CASRPRESNSPLHF.

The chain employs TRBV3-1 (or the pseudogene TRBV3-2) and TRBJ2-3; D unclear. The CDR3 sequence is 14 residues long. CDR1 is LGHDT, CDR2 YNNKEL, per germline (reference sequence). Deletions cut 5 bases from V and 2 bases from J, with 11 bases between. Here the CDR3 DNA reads TGTGCCAGCAGCTCCCGACTTTCCACAGATACGCAGTATTTT. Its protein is CASSSRLSTDTQYF.

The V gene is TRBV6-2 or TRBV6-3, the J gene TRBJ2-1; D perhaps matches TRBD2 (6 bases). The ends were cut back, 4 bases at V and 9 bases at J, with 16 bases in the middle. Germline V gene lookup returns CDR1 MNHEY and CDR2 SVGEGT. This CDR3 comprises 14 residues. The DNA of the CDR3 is TGTGCCAGCAGTTCCGGGTTCGGGAGTCGTGAGCAGTTCTTC. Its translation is CASSSGFGSREQFF.

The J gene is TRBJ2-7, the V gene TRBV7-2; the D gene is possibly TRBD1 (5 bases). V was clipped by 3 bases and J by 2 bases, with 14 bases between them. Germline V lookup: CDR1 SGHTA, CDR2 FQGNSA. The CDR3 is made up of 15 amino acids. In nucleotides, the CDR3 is TGTGCCAGCAGCTTTCGAAGCAGGGCCCCCTACGAGCAGTACTTC. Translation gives CASSFRSRAPYEQYF.

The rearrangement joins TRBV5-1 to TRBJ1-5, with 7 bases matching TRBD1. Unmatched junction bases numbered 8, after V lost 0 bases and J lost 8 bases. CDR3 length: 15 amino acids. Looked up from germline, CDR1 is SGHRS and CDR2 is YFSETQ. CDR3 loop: CASSLGQGRDEPQHF. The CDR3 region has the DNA TGCGCCAGCAGCTTGGGACAGGGAAGGGACGAGCCCCAGCATTTT.

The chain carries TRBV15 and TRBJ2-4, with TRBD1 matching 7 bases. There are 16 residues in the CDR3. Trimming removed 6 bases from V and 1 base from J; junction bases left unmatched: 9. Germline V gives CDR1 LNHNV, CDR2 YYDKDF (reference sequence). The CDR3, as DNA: TGTGCCACCAGTTTGGGTGAGGGGGCGGCCAAAAACATTCAGTACTTC. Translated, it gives CATSLGEGAAKNIQYF.

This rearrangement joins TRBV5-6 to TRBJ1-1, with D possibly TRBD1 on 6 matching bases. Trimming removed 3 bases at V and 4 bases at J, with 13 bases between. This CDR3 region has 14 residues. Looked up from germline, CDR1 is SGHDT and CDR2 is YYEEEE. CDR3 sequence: CASSSSWGLTEAFF. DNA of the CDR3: TGTGCCAGCAGCTCCTCGTGGGGGCTCACTGAAGCTTTCTTT.

This CDR3 reads CASSRSGGAYTGELFF. The CDR3, as DNA: TGCGCCAGCAGCCGTAGCGGGGGGGCCTACACCGGGGAGCTGTTTTTT. The chain recombines TRBV5-1 with TRBJ2-2; TRBD2 matches at 11 bases. Germline V gene lookup returns CDR1 SGHRS and CDR2 YFSETQ. This CDR3 comprises 16 residues. With 4 bases clipped from V and 3 bases from J, the junction kept 5 bases outside the gene matches.

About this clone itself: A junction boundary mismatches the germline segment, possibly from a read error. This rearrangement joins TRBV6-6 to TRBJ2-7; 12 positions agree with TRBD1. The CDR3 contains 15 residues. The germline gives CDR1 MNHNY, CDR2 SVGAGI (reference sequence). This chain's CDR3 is CASSLGTGGSDEQYF. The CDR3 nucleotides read TGTGCCAGCAGCCTCGGGACAGGGGGCTCCGACGAGCAGTACTTC.

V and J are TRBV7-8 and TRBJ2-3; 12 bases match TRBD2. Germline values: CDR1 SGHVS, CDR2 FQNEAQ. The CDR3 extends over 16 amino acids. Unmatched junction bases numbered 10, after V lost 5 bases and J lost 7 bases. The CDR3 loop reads CASSTKTSGGRNTQYF. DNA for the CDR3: TGTGCCAGCAGCACAAAGACTAGCGGGGGCAGGAATACGCAGTATTTT.

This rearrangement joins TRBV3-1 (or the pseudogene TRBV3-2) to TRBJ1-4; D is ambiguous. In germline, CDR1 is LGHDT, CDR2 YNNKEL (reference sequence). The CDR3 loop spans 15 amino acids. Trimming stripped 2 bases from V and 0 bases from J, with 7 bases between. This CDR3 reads CASSQMSATNEKLFF. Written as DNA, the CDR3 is TGTGCCAGCAGCCAAATGAGCGCAACTAATGAAAAACTGTTTTTT.

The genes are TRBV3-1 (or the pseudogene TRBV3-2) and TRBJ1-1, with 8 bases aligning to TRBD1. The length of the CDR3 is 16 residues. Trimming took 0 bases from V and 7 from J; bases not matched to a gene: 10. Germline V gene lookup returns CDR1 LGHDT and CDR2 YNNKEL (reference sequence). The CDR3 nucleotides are TGTGCCAGCAGCCAAGACAGGGGGCCCCTGTTCAGTGAAGCTTTCTTT. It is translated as CASSQDRGPLFSEAFF.

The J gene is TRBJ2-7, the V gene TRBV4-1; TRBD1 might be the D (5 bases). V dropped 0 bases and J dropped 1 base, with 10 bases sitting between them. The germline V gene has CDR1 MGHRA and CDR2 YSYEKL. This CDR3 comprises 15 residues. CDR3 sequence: CASSQEAGYSYEQYF. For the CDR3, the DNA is TGCGCCAGCAGCCAAGAGGCAGGGTATTCCTACGAGCAGTACTTC.

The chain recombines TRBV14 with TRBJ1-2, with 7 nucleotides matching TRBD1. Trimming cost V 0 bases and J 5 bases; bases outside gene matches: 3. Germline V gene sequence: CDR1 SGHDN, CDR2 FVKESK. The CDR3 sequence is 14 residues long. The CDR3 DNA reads TGTGCCAGCAGCCAAGACGACAGGGCGTATGGCTACACCTTC. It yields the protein CASSQDDRAYGYTF.

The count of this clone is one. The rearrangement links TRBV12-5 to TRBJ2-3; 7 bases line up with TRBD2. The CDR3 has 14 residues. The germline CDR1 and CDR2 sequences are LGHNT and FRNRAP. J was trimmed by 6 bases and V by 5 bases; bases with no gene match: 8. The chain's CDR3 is CASGPLGGRDTQYF. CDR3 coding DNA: TGTGCTAGTGGTCCACTGGGGGGGAGGGATACGCAGTATTTT.

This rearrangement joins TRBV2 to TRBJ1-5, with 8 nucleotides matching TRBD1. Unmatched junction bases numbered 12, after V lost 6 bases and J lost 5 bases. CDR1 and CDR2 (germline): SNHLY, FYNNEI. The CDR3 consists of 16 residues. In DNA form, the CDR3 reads TGTGCCAGCAGGACGGCAGGGGGCTCAATGGATCAGCCCCAGCATTTT. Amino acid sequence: CASRTAGGSMDQPQHF.

CDR3 DNA sequence: TGTGCCAGCAGTCCCCGGGGGGGAAGGGGCAATCAGCCCCAGCATTTT. Residues: CASSPRGGRGNQPQHF. The V gene is TRBV27, the J gene TRBJ1-5, with D perhaps matching TRBD1 (5 bases). This CDR3 region has 16 residues. In germline, CDR1 is MNHEY, CDR2 SMNVEV (reference sequence). V was clipped by 5 bases and J by 2 bases, with 16 bases between them.

The CDR3 bases are TGCGCCAGCAGTGGTCAGTCTCCAGGGTATGGCTACACCTTC. Its protein product is CASSGQSPGYGYTF. This rearrangement joins TRBV5-1 to TRBJ1-2; maybe TRBD1 (5 bases). Trimming shortened V by 5 bases and J by 5 bases, and 16 bases separated the two germline ends. The germline gives CDR1 SGHRS, CDR2 YFSETQ. CDR3 length equals 14 residues.

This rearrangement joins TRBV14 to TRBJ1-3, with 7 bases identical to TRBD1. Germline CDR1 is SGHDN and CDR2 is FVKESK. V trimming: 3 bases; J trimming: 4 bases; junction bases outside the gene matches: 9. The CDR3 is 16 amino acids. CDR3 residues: CASSHGQEGLGNTIYF. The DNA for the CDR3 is TGTGCCAGCAGCCACGGACAGGAAGGATTGGGAAACACCATATATTTT.

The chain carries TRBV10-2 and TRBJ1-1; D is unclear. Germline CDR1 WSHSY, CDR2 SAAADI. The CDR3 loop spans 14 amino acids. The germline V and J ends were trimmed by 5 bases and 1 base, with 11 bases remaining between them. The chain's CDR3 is CASSSGLGNTEAFF. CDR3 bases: TGCGCCAGCAGTTCAGGTTTGGGGAACACTGAAGCTTTCTTT.

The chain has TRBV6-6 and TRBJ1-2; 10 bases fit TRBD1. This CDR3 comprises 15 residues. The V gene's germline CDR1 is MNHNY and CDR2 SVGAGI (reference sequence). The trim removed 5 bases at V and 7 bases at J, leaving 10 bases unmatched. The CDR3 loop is CASSGSGTGEFGYTF. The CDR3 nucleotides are TGTGCCAGCAGTGGATCCGGGACAGGGGAATTTGGCTACACCTTC.

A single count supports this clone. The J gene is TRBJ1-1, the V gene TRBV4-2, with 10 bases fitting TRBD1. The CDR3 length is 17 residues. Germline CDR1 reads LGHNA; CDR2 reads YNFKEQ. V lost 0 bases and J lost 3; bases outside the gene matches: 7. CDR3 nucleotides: TGTGCCAGCAGCCAAGATATGCCCGGGACAGGGGACACTGAAGCTTTCTTT. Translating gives CASSQDMPGTGDTEAFF.

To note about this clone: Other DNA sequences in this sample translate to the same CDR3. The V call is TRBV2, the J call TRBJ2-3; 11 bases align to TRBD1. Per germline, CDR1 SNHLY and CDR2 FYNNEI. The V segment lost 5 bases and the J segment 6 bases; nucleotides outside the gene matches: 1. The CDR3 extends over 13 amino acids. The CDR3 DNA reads TGTGCCAGCAGTCGGGACAGGGGGGATACGCAGTATTTT. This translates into CASSRDRGDTQYF. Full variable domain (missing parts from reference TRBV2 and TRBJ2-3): EPEVTQTPSHQVTQMGQEVILRCVPISNHLYFYWYRQILGQKVEFLVSFYNNEISEKSEIFDDQFSVERPDGSNFTLKIRSTKLEDSAMYFCASSRDRGDTQYFGPGTRLTVL.

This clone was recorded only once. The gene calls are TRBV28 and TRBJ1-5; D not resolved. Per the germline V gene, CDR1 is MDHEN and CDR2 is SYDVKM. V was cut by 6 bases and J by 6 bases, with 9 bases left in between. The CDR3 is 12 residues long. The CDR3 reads CASSHEGQPQHF. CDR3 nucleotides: TGTGCCAGCAGCCACGAGGGTCAGCCCCAGCATTTT.